The 17 T cell receptor beta chains in this list originate from one sample, sequenced in a study of cytomegalovirus exposure and HLA in healthy donors. Primers: 60 Vbeta forward and 13 Jbeta reverse. Method: immunoSEQ multiplex PCR; TCRdb's copy keeps in-frame clones and lacks some. Altogether more than 110,000 clones are present, 60% to 85% being singletons, with the ten largest covering less than 3.5%. The sequenced material came from PBMCs. These receptors were obtained from a male donor in good health and CMV-seronegative.

The chain uses TRBV5-4 and TRBJ1-5; D unresolved. Germline values: CDR1 SGHNT, CDR2 YYREEE (reference sequence). Trimming left V 4 bases short and J 0 bases short, with 8 bases between. This CDR3 spans 14 amino acids. In nucleotides, the CDR3 is TGTGCCAGCAGCGCGGCGTTTAGCAATCAGCCCCAGCATTTT. It yields the protein CASSAAFSNQPQHF.

J is TRBJ2-6 and V is TRBV27, with 8 bases that match TRBD1. From germline, CDR1 is MNHEY and CDR2 SMNVEV (reference sequence). The CDR3 extends over 17 amino acids. V shed 7 bases and J 1 base; nucleotides not matched to a gene: 9. As DNA, the CDR3 is TGTGCCAGCACCGTCGGACAGGGACCATCTGGGGCCAACGTCCTGACTTTC. Amino acid sequence: CASTVGQGPSGANVLTF.

On this clone: Germline and junction disagree at one end, which may indicate a read error. V and J are TRBV7-7 and TRBJ2-1, with 7 bases matching TRBD2. CDR1 and CDR2 (germline): SSHAT, FNYEAQ (reference sequence). This CDR3 contains 13 residues. The CDR3 region has the DNA TGTGCTAGCAGCTCTAGGGAGACTAGCGAGCAGTTCTTC. It is translated as CASSSRETSEQFF.

This clone was picked up a small number of times. V and J are TRBV19 and TRBJ1-2; D uncertain. Germline CDR1 and CDR2: LNHDA and SQIVND (reference sequence). Trimming cost V 3 bases and J 1 base, with 12 bases left between them. The CDR3 is 15 amino acids. For the CDR3, the DNA is TGTGCCAGTAGTATTTATGGCAGGAATAACTATGGCTACACCTTC. Translated: CASSIYGRNNYGYTF. The full variable domain, rest sourced from reference TRBV19 and TRBJ1-2, is DGGITQSPKYLFRKEGQNVTLSCEQNLNHDAMYWYRQDPGQGLRLIYYSQIVNDFQKGDIAEGYSVSREKKESFPLTVTSAQKNPTAFYLCASSIYGRNNYGYTFGSGTRLTVV.

The V call is TRBV29-1, the J call TRBJ2-7; tentatively, D is TRBD1 (6 bases). The V and J ends lost 6 bases and 4 bases respectively, with 19 bases between them. Germline V gives CDR1 SQVTM, CDR2 ANQGSEA. The CDR3 totals 14 residues. CDR3 sequence: CSVAEWTAEYEQYF. The CDR3 DNA reads TGCAGCGTGGCCGAATGGACAGCGGAGTACGAGCAGTACTTC.

This clone was found a few times. This chain connects TRBV29-1 to TRBJ2-1; D possibly corresponds to TRBD1 (6 bases). From germline, CDR1 is SQVTM and CDR2 ANQGSEA. V lost 4 bases and J lost 8, with 21 bases in between. This CDR3 comprises 15 residues. The DNA of the CDR3 is TGCAGCGTTGGGGGGCTATCCCTGAATCGCGATGAGCAGTTCTTC. Translating gives CSVGGLSLNRDEQFF.

The chain links TRBV2 to TRBJ1-1; no clear D gene. V lost 6 bases and J 1 base, leaving 12 bases between the germline ends. Germline V CDR1 and CDR2: SNHLY, FYNNEI. CDR3 length: 14 residues. For the CDR3, the DNA is TGTGCCAGCAGCGGAGGGCCAGCGAACACTGAAGCTTTCTTT. It yields the protein CASSGGPANTEAFF.

The chain is built from TRBV6-5 and TRBJ2-1; D is possibly TRBD1 (5 bases). V lost 3 bases and J lost 5, with 11 bases in between. Germline V gene sequence: CDR1 MNHEY, CDR2 SVGAGI. This CDR3 comprises 14 residues. CDR3 coding DNA: TGTGCCAGCAGTTATTCGGACATGAACAATGAGCAGTTCTTC. Encoded protein: CASSYSDMNNEQFF.

The J gene is TRBJ1-1, the V gene TRBV25-1; D is unclear. V dropped 0 bases and J dropped 1 base, with 9 bases sitting between them. This CDR3 contains 15 residues. CDR1 and CDR2 from the germline V gene are MGHDK and SYGVNS. For the CDR3, the DNA is TGTGCCAGCAGTGAATACGGCGCGGCGAACACTGAAGCTTTCTTT. This gives the protein CASSEYGAANTEAFF. Full variable domain (outside the CDR3, taken from reference TRBV25-1 and TRBJ1-1): EADIYQTPRYLVIGTGKKITLECSQTMGHDKMYWYQQDPGMELHLIHYSYGVNSTEKGDLSSESTVSRIRTEHFPLTLESARPSHTSQYLCASSEYGAANTEAFFGQGTRLTVV.

The chain joins TRBV9 to TRBJ1-1; 7 bases are shared with TRBD1. The V and J ends lost 3 bases and 3 bases, in that order; junction bases with no gene match: 17. The CDR3 contains 18 residues. CDR1 and CDR2 from the germline V gene are SGDLS and YYNGEE. The CDR3 loop reads CASSAEGQTHLRDTEAFF. The CDR3 DNA reads as TGTGCCAGCAGCGCAGAGGGACAGACCCATCTTAGGGACACTGAAGCTTTCTTT.

The CDR3 nucleotides read TGTGCCAGCAGCTTAGCGTTCGAGCTCGAGAACGAGCAGTACTTC. It is translated as CASSLAFELENEQYF. The J gene is TRBJ2-7, the V gene TRBV7-6; D not certain. Germline CDR1 is SGHVS and CDR2 is FNYEAQ. The CDR3 contains 15 residues. Trimming left V 0 bases short and J 5 bases short, with 14 bases between. Full variable domain (outside the CDR3, taken from reference TRBV7-6 and TRBJ2-7): GAGVSQSPRYKVTKRGQDVALRCDPISGHVSLYWYRQALGQGPEFLTYFNYEAQQDKSGLPNDRFSAERPEGSISTLTIQRTEQRDSAMYRCASSLAFELENEQYFGPGTRLTVT.

The J gene is TRBJ1-2, the V gene TRBV27, with TRBD1 identical over 9 bases. The germline V gene encodes CDR1 MNHEY and CDR2 SMNVEV (reference sequence). V lost 5 bases, J lost 7 bases, and 11 bases stayed unmatched. The CDR3 extends over 15 amino acids. The CDR3 coding sequence is TGTGCCAGCAGTAGGAGGACAGGGGCCCAGCGTGGCTACACCTTC. Residues: CASSRRTGAQRGYTF.

This clone was detected ten times or more. CDR3 coding DNA: TGTGCCAGCAGCGCTGGGGACAGGGTCACTGAAGCTTTCTTT. Translated: CASSAGDRVTEAFF. The chain joins TRBV9 to TRBJ1-1; 9 bases align to TRBD1. The CDR3 length is 14 residues. V lost 3 bases to trimming and J lost 4 bases; unmatched junction nucleotides: 4. Germline loops: CDR1 SGDLS, CDR2 YYNGEE.

The V call is TRBV6-1, the J call TRBJ1-2; 12 bases are a match to TRBD1. This CDR3 region has 16 residues. V lost 2 bases and J lost 7; bases outside the gene matches: 8. Germline V CDR1 and CDR2: MNHNS, SASEGT. This CDR3 is CASSELGQGAGGGYTF. Written as DNA, the CDR3 is TGTGCCAGCAGTGAACTGGGACAGGGGGCAGGAGGTGGCTACACCTTC.

The rearrangement uses TRBV5-4 and TRBJ1-2; 8 bases agree with TRBD1. The trim removed 4 bases at V and 5 bases at J, leaving 7 bases unmatched. The CDR3 loop spans 14 amino acids. Germline CDR1 reads SGHNT; CDR2 reads YYREEE (reference sequence). CDR3 nucleotide sequence: TGTGCCAGCAGCATAGACAGGGGCCTATATGGCTACACCTTC. Translating gives CASSIDRGLYGYTF.

The chain joins TRBV5-1 to TRBJ2-2; 8 nucleotides match TRBD2. Unmatched junction bases numbered 4, after V lost 0 bases and J lost 6 bases. The CDR3 spans 15 residues. Germline V gives CDR1 SGHRS, CDR2 YFSETQ. CDR3 in amino acids: CASSLVSGDAGELFF. CDR3 DNA: TGCGCCAGCAGCTTGGTTAGCGGGGACGCCGGGGAGCTGTTTTTT.

This clone was recorded a few times. The chain is built from TRBV6-5 and TRBJ2-7; 9 bases are a match to TRBD1. CDR3 length equals 11 residues. Trimming at V came to 6 bases and at J to 6 bases, leaving 0 bases not matched to a gene. Germline V CDR1 and CDR2: MNHEY, SVGAGI. As DNA, the CDR3 is TGTGCCAGCAGGACAGGGGGCGAGCAGTACTTC. The encoded protein is CASRTGGEQYF.